These 29 T cell receptor beta chains were sequenced from one sample in a study of blood T cell repertoires in COVID-19. TCRdb keeps only in-frame clones here, not all; method: immunoSEQ multiplex PCR. The repertoire holds hundreds of thousands of clones, with around 87% as singletons. The sample comprised PBMCs or T cells enriched from blood (not recorded which). The receptors derive from a man aged 40-50 years in a cohort exposed to, infected with or recovered from COVID-19 (not recorded which).

The rearrangement uses TRBV28 and TRBJ2-2, with D maybe TRBD2 (6 bases). Germline V lookup: CDR1 MDHEN, CDR2 SYDVKM. This CDR3 spans 12 amino acids. Trimming pared 4 bases from V and 7 bases from J, leaving 7 bases between. DNA of the CDR3: TGTGCCAGCAGTTGGAGGGTCGGGGAGCTGTTTTTT. Encoded protein: CASSWRVGELFF. The variable domain in full, completed from reference TRBV28 and TRBJ2-2, reads DVKVTQSSRYLVKRTGEKVFLECVQDMDHENMFWYRQDPGLGLRLIYFSYDVKMKEKGDIPEGYSVSREKKERFSLILESASTNQTSMYLCASSWRVGELFFGEGSRLTVL.

A single count supports this clone. The V and J genes are TRBV6-5 and TRBJ2-7, with D possibly matching TRBD1 (6 bases). Trimming removed 2 bases from V and 5 bases from J, with 10 bases in between. This CDR3 spans 13 amino acids. Germline V gene data show CDR1 as MNHEY and CDR2 as SVGAGI. For the CDR3, the DNA is TGTGCCAGCAGTTACACCAGGGGAGACGAGCAGTACTTC. It codes for CASSYTRGDEQYF.

Concerning this clone: Other DNA sequences in this sample translate to the same CDR3. V and J are TRBV30 and TRBJ1-3; a weak D match, TRBD1 (5 bases). This CDR3 contains 15 residues. Germline V gene sequence: CDR1 GTSNPN, CDR2 SVGIG (reference sequence). V gave up 0 bases and J gave up 4 bases, with 13 bases separating them. CDR3 nucleotides: TGTGCCTGGAGTGTTGGAGGGGTTTCAGGAAACACCATATATTTT. Translating it yields CAWSVGGVSGNTIYF.

The chain employs TRBV15 and TRBJ2-1, with D perhaps matching TRBD2 (6 bases). V was clipped by 5 bases and J by 0 bases, with 14 bases between them. This CDR3 region has 16 residues. CDR1 and CDR2 from the germline V gene are LNHNV and YYDKDF (reference sequence). Here the CDR3 reads CATSRGDGGSYNEQFF. The CDR3 DNA is TGTGCCACCAGCCGAGGGGACGGGGGCTCCTACAATGAGCAGTTCTTC.

The gene calls are TRBV4-2 and TRBJ2-3; D is undetermined. The germline CDR1 and CDR2 sequences are LGHNA and YNFKEQ. The length of the CDR3 is 14 residues. Trimming removed 1 base at V and 5 bases at J, with 10 bases between. CDR3: CASSQGLAEDTQYF. For the CDR3, the DNA is TGTGCCAGCAGCCAAGGGCTGGCGGAAGATACGCAGTATTTT.

The chain carries TRBV19 and TRBJ1-2, with D uncertain. Trimming stripped 7 bases from V and 4 bases from J, with 19 bases between. Per the germline V gene, CDR1 is LNHDA and CDR2 is SQIVND (reference sequence). The CDR3 is 15 amino acids. CDR3 in amino acids: CASKMSAADFYGYTF. The CDR3 coding sequence is TGTGCCAGTAAAATGTCGGCGGCAGATTTCTATGGCTACACCTTC.

This sequence joins TRBV7-6 and TRBJ1-2; possibly TRBD1 for D (6 bases). With 1 base removed from V and 1 base from J, the gap between germline ends came to 16 bases. Germline V gene lookup returns CDR1 SGHVS and CDR2 FNYEAQ. The CDR3 is 17 residues long. CDR3 sequence (DNA): TGTGCCAGCAGCTTAGTGGCAGGGGTCAGGGGTAACTATGGCTACACCTTC. It is translated as CASSLVAGVRGNYGYTF.

The chain combines TRBV5-1 with TRBJ1-5; D is undetermined. Germline lookup yields CDR1 SGHRS and CDR2 YFSETQ. V shed 0 bases and J shed 3 bases, with 4 bases lying between them. This CDR3 has 13 amino acids. The CDR3 DNA sequence: TGCGCCAGCAGCTTGGCTACCAATCAGCCCCAGCATTTT. Translating gives CASSLATNQPQHF. Full variable domain (missing parts from reference TRBV5-1 and TRBJ1-5): KAGVTQTPRYLIKTRGQQVTLSCSPISGHRSVSWYQQTPGQGLQFLFEYFSETQRNKGNFPGRFSGRQFSNSRSEMNVSTLELGDSALYLCASSLATNQPQHFGDGTRLSIL.

The V call is TRBV10-3, the J call TRBJ2-7; 10 positions agree with TRBD1. The ends lost 6 bases at V and 2 bases at J; junction bases unmatched: 7. This CDR3 region has 15 residues. Germline values: CDR1 ENHRY, CDR2 SYGVKD. CDR3 amino acids: CAIREGQGNAYEQYF. The CDR3 DNA follows: TGTGCCATCAGAGAGGGACAGGGGAACGCCTACGAGCAGTACTTC.

V usage is TRBV14 and J usage is TRBJ1-1; tentatively, D is TRBD1 (5 bases). V was trimmed by 1 base and J by 12 bases, leaving 21 bases between them. The V gene's germline CDR1 is SGHDN and CDR2 FVKESK. There are 15 residues in the CDR3. The CDR3 sequence: CASSQGRAAGRVPFF. CDR3 bases: TGTGCCAGCAGCCAAGGACGGGCAGCGGGCAGGGTGCCTTTCTTT.

As regards this clone: Other DNA sequences from this sample encode an identical CDR3 as well. The CDR3 sequence: CATNKQGTDTQYF. In DNA, the CDR3 is TGTGCCACCAACAAACAGGGCACAGATACGCAGTATTTT. This chain joins TRBV24-1 and TRBJ2-3; D is possibly TRBD1 (5 bases). The CDR3 length is 13 residues. Trimming stripped 8 bases from V and 1 base from J, with 9 bases between. CDR1 is KGHDR and CDR2 is SFDVKD in the germline V gene.

The chain carries TRBV3-1 (or the pseudogene TRBV3-2) and TRBJ2-3; 8 bases map to TRBD2. V trimming: 3 bases; J trimming: 3 bases; junction bases outside the gene matches: 11. The CDR3 runs 17 residues. The germline V gene encodes CDR1 LGHDT and CDR2 YNNKEL (reference sequence). As DNA, the CDR3 is TGTGCCAGCAGCCATGACCGCGGGAGCGGGAGAACAGATACGCAGTATTTT. Translating it yields CASSHDRGSGRTDTQYF.

The V gene is TRBV6-2 or TRBV6-3, the J gene TRBJ2-1, with TRBD2 matching 7 bases. The germline CDR1 and CDR2 sequences are MNHEY and SVGEGT. This CDR3 is 14 amino acids long. The V and J ends lost 2 bases and 6 bases, in that order; junction bases with no gene match: 4. The CDR3 loop reads CASSYRDYTNEQFF. The CDR3, as DNA: TGTGCCAGCAGTTACCGGGACTACACCAATGAGCAGTTCTTC.

This clone was counted only a few times. The V and J genes are TRBV18 and TRBJ2-1, with 7 bases lining up with TRBD1. Per the germline V gene, CDR1 is KGHSH and CDR2 is LQKENI. With V trimmed by 1 base and J by 7 bases, 1 base remained unmatched. The CDR3 has 13 residues. CDR3 DNA sequence: TGTGCCAGCTCACCACAGGGGGCTAATGAGCAGTTCTTC. Its protein is CASSPQGANEQFF.

This clone was seen only once. V and J are TRBV9 and TRBJ1-1, with no clear D. This CDR3 has 13 amino acids. Trimming removed 1 base from V and 3 bases from J, with 7 bases in between. Germline CDR1 and CDR2: SGDLS and YYNGEE. CDR3 loop: CASSVQVDTEAFF. DNA of the CDR3: TGTGCCAGCAGCGTACAGGTAGACACTGAAGCTTTCTTT.

V is TRBV30 and J is TRBJ1-2; TRBD1 agrees at 8 bases. The V gene end was trimmed by 3 bases and the J gene end by 4 bases; junction bases not matched to a gene: 10. The CDR3 contains 15 residues. Germline assignment: CDR1 GTSNPN and CDR2 SVGIG (reference sequence). CDR3 in DNA: TGTGCCTGGAGGGAAACAGGGGGAAGGAGCTATGGCTACACCTTC. This encodes CAWRETGGRSYGYTF.

The J gene is TRBJ1-5, the V gene TRBV7-2, with D unresolved. The CDR3 consists of 12 residues. Germline CDR1 reads SGHTA; CDR2 reads FQGNSA. V shed 3 bases and J shed 6 bases, with 6 bases lying between them. For the CDR3, the DNA is TGTGCCAGCAGCTTCCGGGGTCAGCCCCAGCATTTT. Amino acids: CASSFRGQPQHF.

This rearrangement joins TRBV11-2 to TRBJ1-1, with a possible D match to TRBD1 (6 bases). Trimming cost V 5 bases and J 4 bases, with 17 bases left between them. Germline CDR1 and CDR2: SGHAT and FQNNGV. The CDR3 covers 15 residues. CDR3 loop: CASSRGGGGSTEAFF. Written as DNA, the CDR3 is TGTGCCAGCAGCCGAGGTGGGGGCGGGAGCACTGAAGCTTTCTTT.

The V gene is TRBV15, the J gene TRBJ1-1; 11 bases are shared with TRBD1. The CDR3 covers 19 residues. V shed 1 base and J 5 bases; nucleotides not matched to a gene: 15. Per the germline V gene, CDR1 is LNHNV and CDR2 is YYDKDF (reference sequence). The CDR3 protein is CATSRAWTGGTVEGTEAFF. The CDR3 nucleotides read TGTGCCACCAGCAGAGCATGGACAGGGGGCACCGTCGAGGGGACTGAAGCTTTCTTT.

The chain is built from TRBV6-4 and TRBJ2-7; 11 bases are shared with TRBD2. V lost 0 bases to trimming and J lost 6 bases; unmatched junction nucleotides: 4. The CDR3 extends over 15 amino acids. CDR1 and CDR2 (germline): MRHNA, SNTAGT. The CDR3 is CASSDSGLAGSEQYF. The CDR3 region has the DNA TGTGCCAGCAGTGACTCTGGACTAGCGGGTTCCGAGCAGTACTTC.

This clone was counted a single time. The chain couples TRBV2 to TRBJ1-5; weak D call: TRBD1 (6 bases). CDR3 length equals 14 residues. Trimming cost V 6 bases and J 1 base, with 10 bases left between them. Germline V gene lookup returns CDR1 SNHLY and CDR2 FYNNEI. The CDR3 DNA reads as TGTGCCAGCAGAAAGGGGGAAAGCAATCAGCCCCAGCATTTT. Translated, it gives CASRKGESNQPQHF. Using reference TRBV2 and TRBJ1-5 for the parts outside the CDR3, the full variable domain is EPEVTQTPSHQVTQMGQEVILRCVPISNHLYFYWYRQILGQKVEFLVSFYNNEISEKSEIFDDQFSVERPDGSNFTLKIRSTKLEDSAMYFCASRKGESNQPQHFGDGTRLSIL.

Here the CDR3 reads CASSLRRGRDTQYF. The CDR3 coding sequence is TGTGCCAGCAGTTTAAGGAGGGGAAGAGATACGCAGTATTTT. This chain joins TRBV27 and TRBJ2-3; maybe TRBD2 (6 bases). This CDR3 is built from 14 residues. Trimming cost V 2 bases and J 5 bases, with 11 bases left between them. Germline-derived CDR1 and CDR2 are MNHEY and SMNVEV (reference sequence).

The chain couples TRBV19 to TRBJ2-5; D is unresolved. The CDR3 loop spans 13 amino acids. V shed 4 bases and J shed 3 bases, with 9 bases lying between them. The germline gives CDR1 LNHDA, CDR2 SQIVND (reference sequence). The CDR3 here is CASSTLGKETQYF. The CDR3 DNA follows: TGTGCCAGTAGTACTCTCGGTAAAGAGACCCAGTACTTC.

The chain uses TRBV9 and TRBJ2-7, with 9 bases aligning to TRBD1. Germline loops: CDR1 SGDLS, CDR2 YYNGEE. V lost 0 bases, J lost 5 bases, and 9 bases stayed unmatched. CDR3 length: 16 amino acids. CDR3: CASSVEGTGMVDEQYF. Written as DNA, the CDR3 is TGTGCCAGCAGCGTAGAGGGGACAGGGATGGTGGACGAGCAGTACTTC.

The chain links TRBV19 to TRBJ1-6; 8 positions match TRBD1. J lost 6 bases, V lost 6 bases, and 10 bases had no gene match. Germline CDR1 and CDR2: LNHDA and SQIVND (reference sequence). The CDR3 spans 16 residues. The CDR3 bases are TGTGCCAGTAGCCTCAGGACAGGGAAGATTAATTCACCCCTCCACTTT. Its translation: CASSLRTGKINSPLHF.

This clone was seen more than once but under ten times. The rearrangement uses TRBV14 and TRBJ2-2, with 10 positions matching TRBD1. CDR3 size: 15 residues. Losses at the gene ends were 3 bases for V and 5 bases for J; bases not matched to a gene: 3. Germline CDR1 SGHDN, CDR2 FVKESK. The CDR3 DNA reads TGTGCCAGCAGCCAGAGACAGGGGGCGACCGGGGAGCTGTTTTTT. Translated, it gives CASSQRQGATGELFF.

The genes are TRBV6-5 and TRBJ1-1, with D hard to call. Trimming shortened V by 0 bases and J by 3 bases, and 8 bases separated the two germline ends. The CDR3 has 14 residues. Germline V gene data show CDR1 as MNHEY and CDR2 as SVGAGI. The CDR3 reads CASSYSDSHTEAFF. In DNA form, the CDR3 reads TGTGCCAGCAGTTACTCGGACTCGCACACTGAAGCTTTCTTT.

The rearrangement joins TRBV27 to TRBJ2-7, with 10 bases aligning to TRBD1. The germline gives CDR1 MNHEY, CDR2 SMNVEV (reference sequence). CDR3 length: 17 amino acids. V was pared by 3 bases and J by 4 bases, with 12 bases of the junction left unmatched. CDR3 DNA sequence: TGTGCCAGCAGTTTCTTCAAAGGGGACAGGGGAATATACGAGCAGTACTTC. Protein sequence: CASSFFKGDRGIYEQYF.

The V and J genes are TRBV28 and TRBJ1-5; D is uncertain. V dropped 3 bases and J dropped 2 bases, with 11 bases sitting between them. The CDR3 has 15 amino acids. Germline V gene data show CDR1 as MDHEN and CDR2 as SYDVKM. The CDR3: CASSFEGLGNQPQHF. The CDR3 nucleotides read TGTGCCAGCAGTTTTGAGGGTCTGGGCAATCAGCCCCAGCATTTT.